The rows below give T cell receptor beta chains drawn from one sample of a study of cytomegalovirus exposure and HLA in healthy donors. The repertoire was sequenced with immunoSEQ multiplex PCR; TCRdb's copy has only in-frame clones and lacks some. The specimen's table records tens of thousands of clones. The sequenced sample was PBMCs. The receptors were sampled from a man aged 50-60 years in good health and CMV-seronegative. Each CDR3 is given with its conserved first and last residue. D genes are given only for firm matches.

>.|TRBJ2-5|TRBV9
TGTGCCAGCAGCGTAGGGGGGGAAGAGACCCAGTACTTC
CASSVGGEETQYF
>.|TRBJ1-1|TRBV7-6
TGTGCCAGCAGCAAGGGGGTTACGAACACTGAAGCTTTCTTT
CASSKGVTNTEAFF
>TRBD1|TRBJ1-5|TRBV10-3
TGTGCCATCAGTGATTCCGACAGGGGATATCAGCCCCAGCATTTT
CAISDSDRGYQPQHF
>TRBD1|TRBJ2-7|TRBV6-1
TGTGCCAGCAGTGGGGGGACAGGGGGCAAGGAGCAGTACTTC
CASSGGTGGKEQYF
>.|TRBJ1-2|TRBV7-9
TGTGCCAGCAGCCCACCCTCCGGGGGTAACTACACCTTC
CASSPPSGGNYTF
>TRBD1|TRBJ1-2|TRBV7-9
TGTGCCAGCGGACAGGGAGCCTATGGCTACACCTTC
CASGQGAYGYTF
>TRBD1|TRBJ2-5|TRBV7-3
TGTGCCAGCAGCCCGGGACAGGGCGCCCAAGAGACCCAGTACTTC
CASSPGQGAQETQYF
>.|TRBJ1-2|TRBV5-4
TGTGCCAGCAGCTCGCAGGGTTTAAGTGGCTACACCTTC
CASSSQGLSGYTF
>TRBD1|TRBJ1-1|TRBV5-4
TGTGCCAGCAACGTGGGGGGACAGGGGCACCCTGAAGCTTTCTTT
CASNVGGQGHPEAFF
>.|TRBJ2-2|TRBV10-3
TGTGCCATCAGGAGAGGAGAAAACACCGGGGAGCTGTTTTTT
CAIRRGENTGELFF
>.|TRBJ2-1|TRBV14
TGTGCCAGCAGCCAAGCGGTGGGGACAATTTCCTACAATGAGCAGTTCTTC
CASSQAVGTISYNEQFF
>TRBD2|TRBJ2-5|TRBV6-7
TGTGCCAGCACCCCAGCGGGGGACCTAGCGGGAGAGACCCAGTACTTC
CASTPAGDLAGETQYF
>TRBD2|TRBJ2-5|TRBV9
TGTGCCAGCAGCGTTCTAGCGGGGTCTCTGCCAGAGACCCAGTACTTC
CASSVLAGSLPETQYF
>.|TRBJ1-6|TRBV7-9
TGTGCCAGCAGCCTGGACAGTTCCAATTCACCCCTCCACTTT
CASSLDSSNSPLHF
>TRBD2|TRBJ2-1|TRBV7-3
TGTGCCAGCAGCCGAGGCGGGGGGGCAATTTACAATGAGCAGTTCTTC
CASSRGGGAIYNEQFF
>.|TRBJ1-3|TRBV7-2
TGTGCCAGCAGCACCACTACGGACTCTGGAAACACCATATATTTT
CASSTTTDSGNTIYF
>.|TRBJ1-1|TRBV29-1
TGCAGCGAATTACAGGGAGTTAACCCTGAAGCTTTCTTT
CSELQGVNPEAFF
>.|TRBJ1-1|TRBV5-4
TGTGCCAGCATGACCCGGGGGGGGGTGAACACTGAAGCTTTCTTT
CASMTRGGVNTEAFF
>.|TRBJ1-6|TRBV7-9
TGTGCCAGCAGCTCCCCCGGGGAAAACTATAATTCACCCCTCCACTTT
CASSSPGENYNSPLHF
>TRBD1|TRBJ1-6|TRBV5-4
TGTGCCAGCAGCGCCACCGGGACAGGGGGGAGTTCACCCCTCCACTTT
CASSATGTGGSSPLHF
>.|TRBJ2-7|TRBV9
TGTGCCAGCAGCGTAGTAGGTGGGCAGAACTACGAGCAGTACTTC
CASSVVGGQNYEQYF
>TRBD1|TRBJ1-6|TRBV4-1
TGCGCCAGCAGGCGGGACAGCAGCTCCTATAATTCACCCCTCCACTTT
CASRRDSSSYNSPLHF
>.|TRBJ1-5|TRBV19
TGTGCCAGTAGTCCCCTAGGGGGGGTGCCCCAGCATTTT
CASSPLGGVPQHF
>.|TRBJ1-4|TRBV18
TGTGCCAGCACTAAGGGACTCAACCAGGGTGAAAAACTGTTTTTT
CASTKGLNQGEKLFF
>TRBD2|TRBJ2-3|TRBV18
TGTGCCAGCTCACCCCCCTCTAGCGGGGGGTATACAGATACGCAGTATTTT
CASSPPSSGGYTDTQYF
>TRBD2|TRBJ2-3|TRBV7-2
TGTGCCAGCAGCCTGAACCGGGGAGGGAAAACAGATACGCAGTATTTT
CASSLNRGGKTDTQYF
>TRBD1|TRBJ2-7|TRBV13
TGTGCCAGCAGCGGGGGACAGGCATACGAGCAGTACTTC
CASSGGQAYEQYF
>.|TRBJ1-5|TRBV4-3
TGCGCCAGCAGCCAAGGTCTCAGCAATCAGCCCCAGCATTTT
CASSQGLSNQPQHF
>.|TRBJ2-2|TRBV7-8
TGTGCCAGCAGCGCCCAGGGGGGCAACACCGGGGAGCTGTTTTTT
CASSAQGGNTGELFF
>.|TRBJ2-5|TRBV6-5
TGTGCCAGCACCAGACAGGCCCAAGAGACCCAGTACTTC
CASTRQAQETQYF
>TRBD2|TRBJ2-5|TRBV6-1
TGTGCCAGCAGCGATCAGACTAGCGGGAAAGAGACCCAGTACTTC
CASSDQTSGKETQYF
>.|TRBJ1-1|TRBV28
TGTGCCAGCAGCGCGACAGTGAACACTGAAGCTTTCTTT
CASSATVNTEAFF
>.|TRBJ1-5|TRBV28
TGTGCCAGCACCAGGGCCTATAGCAATCAGCCCCAGCATTTT
CASTRAYSNQPQHF
>.|TRBJ1-5|TRBV19
TGTGCCAGTAGTTTACAGAGGGGCAATCAGCCCCAGCATTTT
CASSLQRGNQPQHF
>.|TRBJ1-2|TRBV7-6
TGTGCCAGCAGCCGAGAGGGGGGGATTCCCTCCTTCTATGGCTACACCTTC
CASSREGGIPSFYGYTF
>.|TRBJ2-3|TRBV6-1
TGTGCCAGCAGTGTCCAGGGAGATACGCAGTATTTT
CASSVQGDTQYF
>.|TRBJ1-1|TRBV11-2
TGTGCCAGCAGCTCAACACTGAACACTGAAGCTTTCTTT
CASSSTLNTEAFF
>.|TRBJ1-2|TRBV30
TGTGCCTGGGAACAGGGAGTTGGGTCTGGCTACACCTTC
CAWEQGVGSGYTF
>TRBD1|TRBJ1-1|TRBV5-6
TGTGCCAGCAGCTTGGACAGGGGGCTAGAAGCTTTCTTT
CASSLDRGLEAFF
>TRBD1|TRBJ2-6|TRBV5-1
TGCGCCAGCAGCTCACAGGGGATTAGCTCTGGGGCCAACGTCCTGACTTTC
CASSSQGISSGANVLTF
>.|TRBJ2-5|TRBV9
TGTGCCAGCAGCCGGGAAAGTGAGACCCAGTACTTC
CASSRESETQYF
>.|TRBJ1-1|TRBV21-1
TGTGCCAGCAGCAAGAGGGACAGGCCGGTGAACACTGAAGCTTTCTTT
CASSKRDRPVNTEAFF
>TRBD2|TRBJ2-7|TRBV7-9
TGTGCCAGCAGCCCGCTAGCGGGGGCTACCTACGGGCAGTACTTC
CASSPLAGATYGQYF
>.|TRBJ1-5|TRBV27
TGTGCCAGCAGTTTAGTATCAGGGGGCAATCAGCCCCAGCATTTT
CASSLVSGGNQPQHF
>TRBD2|TRBJ2-3|TRBV5-1
TGCGCCAGCAGCCCGGGACTAGCGGGGGTATCGGATACGCAGTATTTT
CASSPGLAGVSDTQYF
>TRBD2|TRBJ2-5|TRBV6-1
TGTGCCAGCACCGGACTAGCGACCCAAGAGACCCAGTACTTC
CASTGLATQETQYF
>TRBD1|TRBJ1-1|TRBV19
TGTGCCAGTAGCCCAGGACAGGGAAGCACTGAAGCTTTCTTT
CASSPGQGSTEAFF
>TRBD1|TRBJ2-7|TRBV7-8
TGTGCCAGCAGCGTCCGGGACAGGGGTCCGTACGAGCAGTACTTC
CASSVRDRGPYEQYF
>.|TRBJ2-7|TRBV28
TGTGCCAGCAGTTTATTTCATCGGGGATCCTACGAGCAGTACTTC
CASSLFHRGSYEQYF
>TRBD1|TRBJ2-2|TRBV19
TGTGCCAGTAACCCGGACAGGCGCAACACCGGGGAGCTGTTTTTT
CASNPDRRNTGELFF
>.|TRBJ2-3|TRBV9
TGTGCCAGCAGCCCCCGGGGTCCACTCCAAAGCACAGATACGCAGTATTTT
CASSPRGPLQSTDTQYF
>.|TRBJ2-7|TRBV2
TGTGCCAGCAGTGTGGAGGGTCCCAGGGCCTACGAGCAGTACTTC
CASSVEGPRAYEQYF
>.|TRBJ1-1|TRBV7-8
TGTGCCAGCAGCCTTTTATTTGCTGAAGCTTTCTTT
CASSLLFAEAFF
>.|TRBJ2-7|TRBV28
TGTGCCAGCAGTCTCCCCCGCAGGGGTCCCACCTACGAGCAGTACTTC
CASSLPRRGPTYEQYF
>TRBD2|TRBJ2-1|TRBV4-3
TGCGCCAGCAGCCATAGCGGGGGCGCCTACAATGAGCAGTTCTTC
CASSHSGGAYNEQFF
>.|TRBJ2-6|TRBV5-4
TGTGCCAGCAGCTTGGACGGTCCTGGGGCCAACGTCCTGACTTTC
CASSLDGPGANVLTF
>.|TRBJ1-3|TRBV15
TGTGCCACCAGCAGAGTGAGAGGCGGAAACACCATATATTTT
CATSRVRGGNTIYF
>.|TRBJ2-7|TRBV5-4
TGTGCCAGCAGCTTGACACAGGGCGACTACGAGCAGTACTTC
CASSLTQGDYEQYF
>.|TRBJ1-5|TRBV7-9
TGTGCCAGCAGCCGAGGGGGGGTCGGCAATCAGCCCCAGCATTTT
CASSRGGVGNQPQHF